One sample yielded the 17 T cell receptor beta chains listed below, sequenced in a study of identical twins. One entry per CDR3 protein, called by TCRdb with MiXCR from the 5' RACE reads. The data hold about 430,000 distinct CDR3 sequences, with less than 20% observed a single time. The sample was naive T cells sorted from blood. The receptors derive from a man aged 45-65 years in good health.

The chain carries TRBV11-2 and TRBJ2-3; maybe TRBD2 (6 bases). Germline assignment: CDR1 SGHAT and CDR2 FQNNGV. Deletions cut 0 bases from V and 4 bases from J, with 11 bases between. This CDR3 region has 15 residues. Here the CDR3 reads CASSLEGGRADTQYF. As DNA, the CDR3 is TGTGCCAGCAGCTTAGAGGGAGGAAGGGCAGATACGCAGTATTTT.

This chain links TRBV2 with TRBJ2-1, with 8 bases aligning to TRBD2. Per the germline V gene, CDR1 is SNHLY and CDR2 is FYNNEI. V shed 8 bases, J shed 1 base, and the junction held 10 bases outside the gene matches. This CDR3 is built from 16 residues. The chain's CDR3 is CASDRLALKSYNEQFF. The CDR3 DNA is TGTGCCAGCGACCGACTAGCGCTGAAGTCCTACAATGAGCAGTTCTTC.

This clonotype was detected only a few times. The J gene is TRBJ1-3, the V gene TRBV12-3 or TRBV12-4; D remains ambiguous. The length of the CDR3 is 12 residues. The ends were cut back, 7 bases at V and 0 bases at J, with 4 bases in the middle. The CDR3 DNA is TGTGCCAGCACCGGCTCTGGAAACACCATATATTTT. Translating it yields CASTGSGNTIYF.

There are a few counts of this clonotype. The rearrangement links TRBV6-5 to TRBJ1-6, with 7 nucleotides matching TRBD1. Germline-derived CDR1 and CDR2 are MNHEY and SVGAGI. The CDR3 runs to 16 residues. Losses at the gene ends were 2 bases for V and 4 bases for J; bases not matched to a gene: 5. The CDR3 DNA follows: TGTGCCAGCAGTTACGGGACAGTCTCTTATAATTCACCCCTCCACTTT. Its translation: CASSYGTVSYNSPLHF.

This rearrangement joins TRBV11-2 to TRBJ2-1; tentative D call: TRBD1 (6 bases). CDR1 is SGHAT and CDR2 is FQNNGV in the germline V gene. V lost 1 base, J lost 4 bases, and 20 bases lay in between. The CDR3 has 18 residues. CDR3 protein: CASSLVWPGEITYNEQFF. The DNA for the CDR3 is TGTGCCAGCAGCTTAGTTTGGCCAGGGGAAATCACATACAATGAGCAGTTCTTC.

This clonotype appeared many times. J is TRBJ2-1 and V is TRBV12-3 or TRBV12-4; 9 bases are shared with TRBD1. The CDR3 loop spans 14 amino acids. V lost 3 bases to trimming and J lost 9 bases; unmatched junction nucleotides: 6. The CDR3 DNA sequence: TGTGCCAGCAGTTTCCCTGGACAGGGGATTGAGCAGTTCTTC. This gives the protein CASSFPGQGIEQFF.

The V gene is TRBV29-1, the J gene TRBJ2-5; D may correspond to TRBD1 or TRBD2 (5 bases each). The CDR3 is 14 amino acids. The V end lost 3 bases, the J end lost 5 bases, and 16 bases lay between the germline ends. Germline loops: CDR1 SQVTM, CDR2 ANQGSEA. The CDR3 DNA reads as TGCAGCGTTGACGAGTTGGGGGAGACGGAGACCCAGTACTTC. Protein: CSVDELGETETQYF.

Many counts were recorded for this clonotype. As DNA, the CDR3 is TGCAGTGCTAGAGATTTCAGGGGCGATGGAAAAGCTTTCTTT. Translated: CSARDFRGDGKAFF. The chain joins TRBV20-1 to TRBJ1-1, with D possibly being TRBD1 (6 bases). The V and J ends lost 0 bases and 9 bases respectively, with 17 bases between them. The CDR3 totals 14 residues. Germline CDR1 DFQATT, CDR2 SNEGSKA (reference sequence).

This chain connects TRBV5-1 to TRBJ2-3; possible D gene TRBD2, 6 bases. CDR1 is SGHRS, CDR2 YFSETQ, per germline. Trimming stripped 4 bases from V and 6 bases from J, with 18 bases between. The length of the CDR3 is 15 residues. The CDR3 spells CASSPEGRKGDTQYF. The DNA for the CDR3 is TGCGCCAGCAGCCCGGAAGGGAGGAAGGGGGATACGCAGTATTTT. Supplemented by reference TRBV5-1 and TRBJ2-3, the full variable domain reads KAGVTQTPRYLIKTRGQQVTLSCSPISGHRSVSWYQQTPGQGLQFLFEYFSETQRNKGNFPGRFSGRQFSNSRSEMNVSTLELGDSALYLCASSPEGRKGDTQYFGPGTRLTVL.

This clonotype was seen only a few times. This rearrangement joins TRBV20-1 to TRBJ2-1; 11 nucleotides agree with TRBD2. Germline V gene lookup returns CDR1 DFQATT and CDR2 SNEGSKA (reference sequence). This CDR3 has 16 amino acids. J lost 3 bases, V lost 4 bases, and 8 bases had no gene match. CDR3: CSATKPTSGNYNEQFF. Here the CDR3 DNA reads TGCAGTGCTACCAAACCGACTAGCGGGAACTACAATGAGCAGTTCTTC.

This clonotype showed up just a few times. This sequence joins TRBV10-3 and TRBJ2-3, with 7 bases matching TRBD2. Unmatched junction bases numbered 11, after V lost 8 bases and J lost 0 bases. The CDR3 spans 16 residues. The V gene's germline CDR1 is ENHRY and CDR2 SYGVKD. The CDR3 DNA follows: TGTGCCATCGGGGAACGGGGGGTAACTAGCACAGATACGCAGTATTTT. It encodes CAIGERGVTSTDTQYF.

This clonotype was counted a few times. The chain couples TRBV4-1 to TRBJ1-4; a possible D gene is TRBD1 (6 bases). V gave up 2 bases and J gave up 7 bases, with 14 bases separating them. There are 15 residues in the CDR3. The germline gives CDR1 MGHRA, CDR2 YSYEKL. The chain's CDR3 is CASSQNRVGGEKLFF. In DNA, the CDR3 is TGCGCCAGCAGCCAAAACAGGGTTGGTGGTGAAAAACTGTTTTTT.

This clonotype was recorded at least ten times. The rearrangement uses TRBV9 and TRBJ2-1; 13 positions match TRBD2. With V trimmed by 6 bases and J by 9 bases, 9 bases remained unmatched. The CDR3 length is 15 residues. CDR1 SGDLS and CDR2 YYNGEE come from the germline V gene. For the CDR3, the DNA is TGTGCCAGCACGGATACTAGCGGGGGGGCCGGTGAGCAGTTCTTC. Translated, it gives CASTDTSGGAGEQFF.

This sequence joins TRBV4-2 and TRBJ2-7; D unclear. V dropped 0 bases and J dropped 2 bases, with 8 bases sitting between them. CDR3 length: 14 amino acids. CDR1 and CDR2 from the germline V gene are LGHNA and YNFKEQ. The CDR3 DNA reads TGTGCCAGCAGCCAAGATACGGTAGCCTACGAGCAGTACTTC. Translating it yields CASSQDTVAYEQYF.

The chain is built from TRBV28 and TRBJ2-3, with no clear D. Trimming took 0 bases from V and 0 from J, leaving 7 bases between them. The CDR3 sequence is 15 residues long. CDR1 MDHEN and CDR2 SYDVKM come from the germline V gene. CDR3 DNA: TGTGCCAGCAGTTTATGGGCGGCTAGCACAGATACGCAGTATTTT. Its protein is CASSLWAASTDTQYF.

The chain joins TRBV6-1 to TRBJ1-6; D is undetermined. From germline, CDR1 is MNHNS and CDR2 SASEGT. The CDR3 is made up of 15 amino acids. Between the trimmed V and J ends, which lost 3 bases and 9 bases, there was a span of 15 bases. The CDR3: CASSDKTSPISPLHF. The CDR3 DNA follows: TGTGCCAGCAGTGATAAGACATCGCCTATTTCACCCCTCCACTTT.

This clonotype was counted between two and nine times. The chain has TRBV20-1 and TRBJ2-1; 10 bases are shared with TRBD2. Germline assignment: CDR1 DFQATT and CDR2 SNEGSKA (reference sequence). CDR3 length: 15 residues. The trim removed 0 bases at V and 8 bases at J, leaving 7 bases unmatched. CDR3 sequence (DNA): TGCAGTGCTAGAGATTGGCTAGCGGGAGTCTATGAGCAGTTCTTC. It translates to CSARDWLAGVYEQFF.